This T cell receptor beta chain originates from a study of T-cell reconstitution after alpha-beta-depleted transplantation in children. The sample holds a few counts of this clonotype. Its cognate antigen is unknown. TCRbeta library preparation incorporated unique molecular identifiers. MiXCR, run by TCRdb on the PCR reads, gives a single entry per CDR3 protein. There are a few hundred thousand distinct CDR3 sequences in the sample; less than 9.5% occur only once, and 9.1% lies in the top ten. General observations from the study: The main origin of T-cell counts and diversity one year after transplant was newly produced T cells.

This CDR3 region has 15 residues. This chain links TRBV21-1 with TRBJ2-1; the tabulated D call, TRBD2, remains unverified against the DNA. TRBV21-1 is given as a pseudogene. This clonotype was sampled from a female patient aged 2-15 years who had a stem cell transplant for Fanconi anemia, so the T cells may come from the graft donor. The sample was peripheral blood, taken 360 days after TCRalphabeta/CD19-depleted stem cell transplant. The CDR3 region has the DNA TGTGCCAGCAGCAATGTCGGGACTAGGGACAATGAGCAGTTCTTC. Its protein is CASSNVGTRDNEQFF.